Sequencing of this T cell receptor beta chain was carried out in a study of blood T cell repertoires in COVID-19. The repertoire was sequenced with immunoSEQ multiplex PCR; TCRdb's copy has only in-frame clones and lacks some. This sample carries around 240,000 clones, 90% of them seen once, and the ten largest clones take 0.85% to 0.9%. Trimming took off 4 bases at V and 2 bases at J, with 5 bases between the two ends. This CDR3 has 11 residues. Germline assignment: CDR1 GTSNPN and CDR2 SVGIG (reference sequence). The sample was PBMCs or T cells enriched from blood (not recorded which). The TCR sequence derives from a man between 50 and 59 years old who had been exposed to COVID-19. V is TRBV30 and J is TRBJ2-5, with D hard to call. DNA of the CDR3: TGTGCCTGGAACAATCAAGAGACCCAGTACTTC. Translation gives CAWNNQETQYF.